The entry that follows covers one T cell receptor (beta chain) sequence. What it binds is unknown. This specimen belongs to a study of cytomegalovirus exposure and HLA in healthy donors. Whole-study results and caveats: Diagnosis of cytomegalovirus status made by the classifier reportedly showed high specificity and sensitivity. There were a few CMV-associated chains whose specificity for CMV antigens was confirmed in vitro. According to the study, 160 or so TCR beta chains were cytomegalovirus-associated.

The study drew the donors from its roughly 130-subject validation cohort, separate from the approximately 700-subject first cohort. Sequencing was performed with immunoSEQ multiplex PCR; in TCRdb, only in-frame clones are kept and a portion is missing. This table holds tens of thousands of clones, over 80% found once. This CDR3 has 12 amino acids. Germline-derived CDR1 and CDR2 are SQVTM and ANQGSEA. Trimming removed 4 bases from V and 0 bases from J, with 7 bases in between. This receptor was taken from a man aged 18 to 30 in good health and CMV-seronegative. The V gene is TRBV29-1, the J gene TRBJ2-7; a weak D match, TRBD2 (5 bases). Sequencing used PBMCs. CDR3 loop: CSVADSSYEQYF. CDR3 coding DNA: TGCAGCGTTGCGGACTCCTCCTACGAGCAGTACTTC.